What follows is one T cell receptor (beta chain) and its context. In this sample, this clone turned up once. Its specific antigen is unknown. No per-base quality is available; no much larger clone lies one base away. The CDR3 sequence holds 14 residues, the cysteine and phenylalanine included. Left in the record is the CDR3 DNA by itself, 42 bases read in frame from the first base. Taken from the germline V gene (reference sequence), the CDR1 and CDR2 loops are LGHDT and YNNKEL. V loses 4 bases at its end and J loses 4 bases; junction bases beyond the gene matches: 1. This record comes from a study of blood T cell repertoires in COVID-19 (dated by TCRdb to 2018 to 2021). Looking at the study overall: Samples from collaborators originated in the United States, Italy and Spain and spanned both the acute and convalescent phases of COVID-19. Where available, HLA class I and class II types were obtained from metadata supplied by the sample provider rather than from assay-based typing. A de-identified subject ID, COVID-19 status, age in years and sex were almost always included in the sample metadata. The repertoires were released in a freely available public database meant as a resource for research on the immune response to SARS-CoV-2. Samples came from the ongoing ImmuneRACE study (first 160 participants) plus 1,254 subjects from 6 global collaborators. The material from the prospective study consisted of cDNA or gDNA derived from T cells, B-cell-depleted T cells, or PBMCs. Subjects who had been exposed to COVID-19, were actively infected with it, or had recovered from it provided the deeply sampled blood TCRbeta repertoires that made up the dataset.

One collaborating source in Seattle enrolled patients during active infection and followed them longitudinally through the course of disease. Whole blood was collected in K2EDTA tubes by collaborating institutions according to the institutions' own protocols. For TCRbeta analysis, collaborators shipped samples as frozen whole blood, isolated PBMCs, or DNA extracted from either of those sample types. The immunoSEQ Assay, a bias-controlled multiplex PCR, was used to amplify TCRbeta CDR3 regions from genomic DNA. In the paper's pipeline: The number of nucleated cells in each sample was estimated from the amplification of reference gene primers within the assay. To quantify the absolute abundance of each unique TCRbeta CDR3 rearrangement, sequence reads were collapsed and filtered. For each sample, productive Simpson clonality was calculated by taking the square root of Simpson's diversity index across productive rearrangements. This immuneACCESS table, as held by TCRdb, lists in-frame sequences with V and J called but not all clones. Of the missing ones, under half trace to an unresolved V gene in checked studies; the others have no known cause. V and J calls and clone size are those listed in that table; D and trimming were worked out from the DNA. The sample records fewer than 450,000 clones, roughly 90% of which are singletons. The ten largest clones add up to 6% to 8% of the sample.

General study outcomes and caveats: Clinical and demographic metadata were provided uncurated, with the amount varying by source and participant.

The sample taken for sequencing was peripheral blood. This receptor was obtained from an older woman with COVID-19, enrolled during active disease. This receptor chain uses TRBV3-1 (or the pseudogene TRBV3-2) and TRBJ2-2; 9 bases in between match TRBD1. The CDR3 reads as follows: CASSRGQGTGELFF. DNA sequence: TGTGCCAGCAGCCGGGGACAGGGCACCGGGGAGCTGTTTTTT.